This T cell receptor beta chain was profiled in a study of blood T cell repertoires in COVID-19. Per the original data handling: Estimation of nucleated cell counts relied on the amplification of reference gene primers. TCRdb keeps only in-frame clones here, not all; method: immunoSEQ multiplex PCR. V, J and clone size derive from that table, while D and trimming were established from the DNA sequence. The sample comprises some 220,000 clones, 85% of which are singletons, and roughly 5.3% rests with the top ten. Those enrolled in Seattle joined during active infection and were followed longitudinally afterward. The germline gives CDR1 SGHTA, CDR2 FQGNSA. With 4 bases clipped from V and 4 bases from J, the junction kept 11 bases outside the gene matches. The CDR3 is made up of 17 amino acids.

The specimen sequenced was peripheral blood. The clonotype comes from a man aged 50 to 60 with COVID-19, enrolled during active disease. The chain links TRBV7-2 to TRBJ2-2; 8 bases match TRBD1. The CDR3 is CASSSNLDRASTGELFF. The CDR3 bases are TGTGCCAGCAGCTCAAACCTGGACAGGGCAAGCACCGGGGAGCTGTTTTTT.